Reported below is one T cell receptor beta chain. CDR3 length equals 14 residues. The germline V gene encodes CDR1 LNHDA and CDR2 SQIVND (reference sequence). Trimming shortened V by 5 bases and J by 0 bases, and 8 bases separated the two germline ends. TCRdb's copy holds only in-frame clones and misses some; the assay was immunoSEQ multiplex PCR. This table holds a few hundred thousand clones, 80% to 90% found once. The source of the sample is a study of cytomegalovirus exposure and HLA in healthy donors. Overall study context: The approximately 120 validation repertoires, a later analysis reported, used the same platform as the approximately 630 first-cohort repertoires.

J is TRBJ1-3 and V is TRBV19, with D possibly matching TRBD1 (5 bases). Sequenced input: PBMCs. This sequence originates from a woman under 30 in good health and CMV-seronegative. The CDR3 nucleotides are TGTGCCAGTAGTCGACAGCTCTCTGGAAACACCATATATTTT. As protein: CASSRQLSGNTIYF.